The clone carrying this T cell receptor (beta chain) has just one count. The antigen remains unidentified. This CDR3 comprises 15 residues. CDR1 LNHNV and CDR2 YYDKDF come from the germline V gene (reference sequence). Trimming cost V 0 bases and J 2 bases, with 8 bases left between them. The second PCR ran roughly 6 to 11 cycles with a sample-barcoded 5' primer and J-beta primers. Every single cDNA molecule received a tag from a template-switch adaptor with 12 random nucleotides. One entry per CDR3 protein results from TCRdb running MiXCR on the 5' RACE reads. The repertoire holds over 600,000 distinct CDR3 sequences, roughly three fifths seen once, with around 25% in the top ten. The source of the sample is a study of blood T cells in healthy people across ages. It was roughly 10 milliliters of peripheral blood that were drawn from each donor. Total RNA extracted from each sample amounted to at least 5 micrograms.

Whole-study findings and limits: Diversity of TCR beta per million T cells declined in a roughly linear way with age.

The sample consisted of blood. This sequence joins TRBV15 and TRBJ1-5; no firm D call. This TCR was sampled from a man aged 40-49 years in good health. CDR3 loop: CATSREAGRNQPQHF. For the CDR3, the DNA is TGTGCCACCAGCAGAGAGGCAGGCCGCAATCAGCCCCAGCATTTT.